This T cell receptor beta chain appears in the sequencing data of a study of T cell changes during pregnancy in multiple sclerosis. CDR3 size: 14 residues. Germline loops: CDR1 SGHKS, CDR2 YYEKEE (reference sequence). Between the trimmed V and J ends, which lost 3 bases and 0 bases, there was a span of 9 bases. Profiled with immunoSEQ multiplex PCR; TCRdb holds only in-frame clones, not every one. The sample carries tens of thousands of clones, about 92% recorded once. The receptor was derived from a female donor in good health, enrolled as a control in a pregnancy study. The genes are TRBV5-5 and TRBJ1-1; weak D call: TRBD1 (5 bases). The specimen comprised peripheral blood, sampled in the third trimester of pregnancy. The DNA of the CDR3 is TGTGCCAGCAGCTATCTGGGGCTGAACACTGAAGCTTTCTTT. It specifies CASSYLGLNTEAFF.